This is a list of T cell receptor beta chains from one sample in a study of cytomegalovirus exposure and HLA in healthy donors. Sequencing was performed with immunoSEQ multiplex PCR; in TCRdb, only in-frame clones are kept and a portion is missing. Of about 190,000 clones listed, 75% to 90% were seen once; the top ten hold under 0.9%. Sequenced input: PBMCs. Receptors originate from a woman in her late teens or twenties in good health and CMV-seronegative. CDR3s include the opening cysteine and the closing phenylalanine or tryptophan. A D gene is named only where the DNA matches it firmly. Rows may omit the clone size; those that give it use once, few, many or a size class.

>TRBV6-1|few|TRBJ1-1|.
TGTGCCAGCAGTCGGACAGAAGCCACTGAAGCTTTCTTT
CASSRTEATEAFF
>TRBV5-8|.|TRBJ1-4|TRBD1
TGTGCCAGCAGCTTAGAGGGGGCCTATAATGAAAAACTGTTTTTT
CASSLEGAYNEKLFF
>TRBV25-1|.|TRBJ2-5|TRBD1
TGTGCCAGCAGTGATACGACAGGGTACGGAGTGCTCCAAGAGACCCAGTACTTC
CASSDTTGYGVLQETQYF
>TRBV30|.|TRBJ2-3|.
TGTGCCTGGAGTCCTACTAGCATTCCGCAGTATTTT
CAWSPTSIPQYF
>TRBV29-1|.|TRBJ1-1|.
TGCAGCGTCCAGTCGAGGGTCGAAGCTTTCTTT
CSVQSRVEAFF
>TRBV7-7|.|TRBJ2-1|TRBD2
TGTGCCAGCGGGGGACTAGCGAGATACAATGAGCAGTTCTTC
CASGGLARYNEQFF
>TRBV30|.|TRBJ2-7|.
TGTGCCTGGAGTTTAGGCGGTTCTTGGTACGAGCAGTACTTC
CAWSLGGSWYEQYF
>TRBV5-1|.|TRBJ2-3|TRBD2
TGCGCCAGCAGCTCTAAGAAACGGACTAGCGGGGGCATAGATACGCAGTATTTT
CASSSKKRTSGGIDTQYF
>TRBV7-8|.|TRBJ1-2|.
TGTGCCAGCAGCCCCTCCTCTCCGTATGGCTACACCTTC
CASSPSSPYGYTF
>TRBV29-1|once|TRBJ1-2|.
TGCAGCGTTGGACAGGACTATGGCTACACCTTC
CSVGQDYGYTF
>TRBV19|.|TRBJ2-5|TRBD2
TGTGCCAGTAGTCCCGGACTAGCGGGAGGTAGGAAAGAGACCCAGTACTTC
CASSPGLAGGRKETQYF
>TRBV2|.|TRBJ1-4|TRBD1
TGTGCCAGCAGGGGACAGGGGGCTGGAAAACTGTTTTTT
CASRGQGAGKLFF
>TRBV5-1|.|TRBJ2-7|.
TGCGCCAGCAGCTTTGGTAGCGCTCTAACCTACGAGCAGTACTTC
CASSFGSALTYEQYF
>TRBV27|.|TRBJ2-7|.
TGTGCCAGCAGTTTAGGGTGGGGGGGCCTCTACGAGCAGTACTTC
CASSLGWGGLYEQYF
>TRBV29-1|.|TRBJ2-1|.
TGCAGCGTCGCTAGCCTATCCTCCTACAATGAGCAGTTCTTC
CSVASLSSYNEQFF
>TRBV5-6|once|TRBJ2-1|TRBD2
TGTGCCAGCAGCGGTGCCGGGACTAGCGGGGGGGCCCTCTGGAATGAGCAGTTCTTC
CASSGAGTSGGALWNEQFF
>TRBV18|.|TRBJ2-7|TRBD2
TGTGCCAGCTCACCGGGCGGGAGCCTGAACGAGCAGTACTTC
CASSPGGSLNEQYF
>TRBV10-2|once|TRBJ2-3|.
TGCGCCAGCAGTCCGGGTGATACTAGCACAGATACGCAGTATTTT
CASSPGDTSTDTQYF
>TRBV11-2|.|TRBJ1-1|.
TGTGCCAGCAGCAGCGGGACAAACACTGAAGCTTTCTTT
CASSSGTNTEAFF
>TRBV6-5|.|TRBJ2-5|.
TGTGCCAGCAGTGGCGGCGAGGAGACCCAGTACTTC
CASSGGEETQYF
>TRBV21-1|.|TRBJ2-7|.
TGTGCCAGCAGCCTTAATTTAGCGGGAGCGGGCGAGCAGTACTTC
CASSLNLAGAGEQYF
>TRBV7-8|.|TRBJ2-5|.
TGTGCCAGCAGCTTAGTGTCGACAGACCAAGAGACCCAGTACTTC
CASSLVSTDQETQYF
>TRBV11-2|.|TRBJ2-7|.
TGTGCCAGCAGCTTAGGACTCCCAGTCGGGCAGTACTTC
CASSLGLPVGQYF
>TRBV6-1|once|TRBJ2-5|.
TGTGCCAGCGGGAGACCCCAAGAGACCCAGTACTTC
CASGRPQETQYF
>TRBV6-1|once|TRBJ1-2|TRBD1
TGTGCCAGCAGTGAGGGAGCAGGACAGGGCTCTAAGGTACCCTATGGCTACACCTTC
CASSEGAGQGSKVPYGYTF
>TRBV29-1|.|TRBJ2-7|.
TGCAGCGTTGGAACCAGGTTCGGGAAGAACGAGCAGTACTTC
CSVGTRFGKNEQYF
>TRBV5-6|few|TRBJ2-1|.
TGTGCCAGCAGCTTGGCGGGAGCCTACAATGAGCAGTTCTTC
CASSLAGAYNEQFF
>TRBV27|.|TRBJ2-1|.
TGTGCCAGCAGTGCAGGGCCGCCCTTGTACAATGAGCAGTTCTTC
CASSAGPPLYNEQFF
>TRBV29-1|.|TRBJ2-1|.
TGCAGCGTTCGACAAGGGGGCAATGAGCAGTTCTTC
CSVRQGGNEQFF